This T cell receptor beta chain was sequenced in a study of monozygotic twins with cystic fibrosis. Sequenced by immunoSEQ multiplex PCR; TCRdb stores in-frame clones only, minus some. The table lists some 9,600 clones, 91% of them singletons, with more than 4.5% in the top ten. By proportion, this clone is medium-sized (0.01 to 0.1%). Its antigen is unidentified. The CDR3 runs 13 residues. V lost 11 bases and J lost 4, with 16 bases in between. Per the germline V gene, CDR1 is WNHNN and CDR2 is SYGVQD (reference sequence). Findings of the study overall: Shared CDR3 numbers were not associated with age, concordance or severity. Unrelated CF individuals shared fewer identical clonotypes than monozygotic CF twins.

The gene calls are TRBV10-1 and TRBJ2-3, with D perhaps TRBD2 (6 bases). The sequencing sample was made of blood. This TCR was recovered from a boy under 10 years old with cystic fibrosis. The CDR3, as DNA: TGCGCCGGACTTAGCGGCTGCGCAGATACGCAGTATTTT. Residues: CAGLSGCADTQYF.